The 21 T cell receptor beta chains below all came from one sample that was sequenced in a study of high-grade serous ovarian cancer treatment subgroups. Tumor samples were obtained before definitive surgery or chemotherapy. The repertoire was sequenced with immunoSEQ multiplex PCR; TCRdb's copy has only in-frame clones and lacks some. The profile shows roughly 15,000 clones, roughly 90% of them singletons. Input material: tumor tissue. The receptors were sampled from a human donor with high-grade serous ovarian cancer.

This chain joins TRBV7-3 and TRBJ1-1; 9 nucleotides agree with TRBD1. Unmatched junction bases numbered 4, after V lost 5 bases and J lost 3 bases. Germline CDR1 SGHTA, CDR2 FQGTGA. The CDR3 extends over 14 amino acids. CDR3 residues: CASSETGGYTEAFF. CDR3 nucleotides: TGTGCCAGCAGCGAGACAGGGGGATACACTGAAGCTTTCTTT.

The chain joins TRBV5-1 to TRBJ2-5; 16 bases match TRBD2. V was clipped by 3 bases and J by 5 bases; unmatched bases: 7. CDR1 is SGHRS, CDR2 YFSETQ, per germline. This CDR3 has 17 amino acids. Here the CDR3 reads CASSSIPGLAGGETQYF. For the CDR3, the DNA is TGCGCCAGCAGCTCAATCCCGGGACTAGCGGGAGGGGAGACCCAGTACTTC.

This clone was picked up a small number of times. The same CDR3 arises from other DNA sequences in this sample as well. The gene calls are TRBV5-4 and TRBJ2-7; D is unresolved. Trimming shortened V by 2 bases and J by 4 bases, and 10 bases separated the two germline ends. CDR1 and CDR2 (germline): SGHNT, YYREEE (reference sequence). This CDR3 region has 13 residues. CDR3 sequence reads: CASSLEDGYEQYF. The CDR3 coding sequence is TGTGCCAGCAGCTTAGAGGACGGATACGAGCAGTACTTC.

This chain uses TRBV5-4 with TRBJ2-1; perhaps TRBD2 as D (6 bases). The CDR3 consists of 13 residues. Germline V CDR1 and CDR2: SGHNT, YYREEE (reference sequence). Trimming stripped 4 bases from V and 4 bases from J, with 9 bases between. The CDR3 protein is CASSAGLYNEQFF. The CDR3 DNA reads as TGTGCCAGCAGCGCGGGACTTTACAATGAGCAGTTCTTC.

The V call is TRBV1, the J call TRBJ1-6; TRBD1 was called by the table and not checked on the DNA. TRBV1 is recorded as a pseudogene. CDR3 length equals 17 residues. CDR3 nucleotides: TGCACCAGCAGCCGGACCAGGACAGGGGGCGTGAATTCACCCCTCCACTTT. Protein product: CTSSRTRTGGVNSPLHF.

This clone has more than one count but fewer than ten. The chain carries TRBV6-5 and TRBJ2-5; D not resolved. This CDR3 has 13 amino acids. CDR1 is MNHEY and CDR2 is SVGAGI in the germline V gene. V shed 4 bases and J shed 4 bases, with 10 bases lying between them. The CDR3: CASSSDPRETQYF. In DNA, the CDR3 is TGTGCCAGCAGTTCGGACCCCCGAGAGACCCAGTACTTC.

The CDR3: CASSPVREDGPLHF. Written as DNA, the CDR3 is TGTGCCAGCAGCCCCGTCAGAGAAGATGGCCCCCTCCACTTT. The chain couples TRBV9 to TRBJ1-6; D unclear. Germline V gives CDR1 SGDLS, CDR2 YYNGEE. V gave up 4 bases and J gave up 13 bases, with 18 bases separating them. This CDR3 has 14 amino acids.

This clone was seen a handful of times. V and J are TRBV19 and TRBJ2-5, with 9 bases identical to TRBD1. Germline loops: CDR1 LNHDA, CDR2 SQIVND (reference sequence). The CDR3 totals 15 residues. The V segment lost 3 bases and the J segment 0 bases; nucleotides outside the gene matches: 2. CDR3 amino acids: CASSIWTGDQETQYF. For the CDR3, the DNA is TGTGCCAGTAGTATCTGGACAGGGGACCAAGAGACCCAGTACTTC.

The CDR3 spells CASSGAGGANTGELFF. CDR3 bases: TGCGCCAGCAGCGGGGCAGGGGGCGCGAACACCGGGGAGCTGTTTTTT. The chain joins TRBV4-3 to TRBJ2-2; TRBD1 aligns across 8 bases. Trimming cost V 5 bases and J 0 bases; bases outside gene matches: 5. CDR1 is LGHNA and CDR2 is YSLEER in the germline V gene. This CDR3 has 16 residues.

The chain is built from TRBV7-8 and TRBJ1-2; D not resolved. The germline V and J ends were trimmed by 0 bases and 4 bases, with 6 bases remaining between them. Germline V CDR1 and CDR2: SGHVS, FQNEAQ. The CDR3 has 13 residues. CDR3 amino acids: CASSLAAGYGYTF. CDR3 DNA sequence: TGTGCCAGCAGCTTAGCGGCTGGCTATGGCTACACCTTC.

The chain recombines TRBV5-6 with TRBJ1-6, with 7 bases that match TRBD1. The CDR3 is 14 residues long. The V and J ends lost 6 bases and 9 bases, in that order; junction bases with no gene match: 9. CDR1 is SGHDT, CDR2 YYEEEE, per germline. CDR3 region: CASKDREESSPLHF. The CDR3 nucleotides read TGTGCCAGCAAAGACAGGGAGGAGAGTTCACCCCTCCACTTT.

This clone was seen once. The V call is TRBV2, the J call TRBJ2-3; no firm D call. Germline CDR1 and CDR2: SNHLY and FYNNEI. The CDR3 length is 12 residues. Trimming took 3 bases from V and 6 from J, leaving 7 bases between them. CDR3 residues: CASSDLADTQYF. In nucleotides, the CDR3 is TGTGCCAGCAGTGACCTGGCGGATACGCAGTATTTT.

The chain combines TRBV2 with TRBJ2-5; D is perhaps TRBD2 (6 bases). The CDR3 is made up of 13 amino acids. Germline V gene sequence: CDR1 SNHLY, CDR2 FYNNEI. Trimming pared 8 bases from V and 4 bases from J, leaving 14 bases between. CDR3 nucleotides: TGTGCCAGCTCAACCGGGAGAGGAGAGACCCAGTACTTC. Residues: CASSTGRGETQYF.

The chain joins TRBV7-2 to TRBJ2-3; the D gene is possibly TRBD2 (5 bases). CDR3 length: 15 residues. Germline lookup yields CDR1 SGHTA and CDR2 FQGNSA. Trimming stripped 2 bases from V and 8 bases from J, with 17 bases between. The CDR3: CASSLSPILGSTQYF. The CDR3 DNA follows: TGTGCCAGCAGCTTATCCCCCATCCTAGGGAGTACGCAGTATTTT. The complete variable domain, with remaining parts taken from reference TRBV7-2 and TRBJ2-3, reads GAGVSQSPSNKVTEKGKDVELRCDPISGHTALYWYRQSLGQGLEFLIYFQGNSAPDKSGLPSDRFSAERTGGSVSTLTIQRTQQEDSAVYLCASSLSPILGSTQYFGPGTRLTVL.

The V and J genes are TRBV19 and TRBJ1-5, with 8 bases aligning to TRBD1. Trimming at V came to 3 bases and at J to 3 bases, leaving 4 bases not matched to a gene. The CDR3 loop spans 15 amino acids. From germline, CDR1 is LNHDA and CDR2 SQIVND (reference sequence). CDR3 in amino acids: CASSIEDRVNQPQHF. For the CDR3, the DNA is TGTGCCAGTAGTATCGAGGACAGGGTCAATCAGCCCCAGCATTTT.

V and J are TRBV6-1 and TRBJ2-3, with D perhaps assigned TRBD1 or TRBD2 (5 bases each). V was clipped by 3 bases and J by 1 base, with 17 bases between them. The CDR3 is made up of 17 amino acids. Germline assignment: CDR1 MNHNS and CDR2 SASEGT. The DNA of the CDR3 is TGTGCCAGCAGTGAGCCGCGGCAGGTGGGACGCACAGATACGCAGTATTTT. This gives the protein CASSEPRQVGRTDTQYF.

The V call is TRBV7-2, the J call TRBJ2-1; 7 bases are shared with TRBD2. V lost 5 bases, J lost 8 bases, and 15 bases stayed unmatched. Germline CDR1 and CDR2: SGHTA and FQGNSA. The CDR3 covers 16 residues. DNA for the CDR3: TGTGCCAGCAGCCCCTCGGGGAGGGGCGGGATCCATGAGCAGTTCTTC. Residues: CASSPSGRGGIHEQFF.

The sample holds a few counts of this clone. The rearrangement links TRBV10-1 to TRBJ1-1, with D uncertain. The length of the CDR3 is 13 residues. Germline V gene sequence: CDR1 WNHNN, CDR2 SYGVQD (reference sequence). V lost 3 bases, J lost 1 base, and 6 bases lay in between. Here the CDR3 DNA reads TGCGCCAGCAGTGACCAGAAGAACACTGAAGCTTTCTTT. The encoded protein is CASSDQKNTEAFF.

CDR3 coding DNA: TGTGCCAGCAGTTACTCGATTGCGGGAAAACTGTTTTTT. It specifies CASSYSIAGKLFF. The chain joins TRBV6-6 to TRBJ1-4; D gene uncertain. Trimming pared 0 bases from V and 10 bases from J, leaving 9 bases between. The length of the CDR3 is 13 residues. The germline V gene encodes CDR1 MNHNY and CDR2 SVGAGI (reference sequence).

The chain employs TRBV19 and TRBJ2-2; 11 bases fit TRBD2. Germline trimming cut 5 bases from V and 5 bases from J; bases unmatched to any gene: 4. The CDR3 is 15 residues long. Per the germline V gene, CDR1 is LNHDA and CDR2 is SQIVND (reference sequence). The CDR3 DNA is TGTGCCAGTAGTGTACTAGCGGGGGCTACCGGGGAGCTGTTTTTT. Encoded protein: CASSVLAGATGELFF.

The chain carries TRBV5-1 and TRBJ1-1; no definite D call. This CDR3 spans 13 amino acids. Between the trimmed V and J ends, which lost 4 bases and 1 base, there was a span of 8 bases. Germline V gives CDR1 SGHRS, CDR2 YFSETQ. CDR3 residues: CASSRMENTEAFF. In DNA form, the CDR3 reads TGCGCCAGCAGCCGGATGGAGAACACTGAAGCTTTCTTT.